Listed below are T cell receptor beta chains from one sample, sequenced in a study of T cells in localized non-small cell lung cancer. TCRdb's table, derived via immunoSEQ multiplex PCR, lists solely in-frame clones and lacks some. The sample contains under 40,000 clones, around nine tenths of which appear only once. Sequencing used peripheral blood, obtained before any cancer treatment. These TCRs come from a woman aged 40 to 75 with stage I lung adenocarcinoma. The CDR3 runs from the conserved cysteine through the conserved F or W. A D gene is named only where the DNA matches it firmly.

CDR3 length	J gene	D gene	V gene	CDR3 DNA	CDR3 protein
15	TRBJ1-2	.	TRBV5-4	TGTGCCAGCAGCTTGGCAGAGTCACTGCGCTATGGCTACACCTTC	CASSLAESLRYGYTF
13	TRBJ2-1	TRBD2	TRBV2	TGTGCCAGCGCCAGTGATGGCGGGGGGACCGGGCTCTTC	CASASDGGGTGLF
15	TRBJ1-4	.	TRBV4-1	TGCGCCAGCAGCCAAGATCGGGGGGCGGATGAAAAACTGTTTTTT	CASSQDRGADEKLFF
15	TRBJ1-1	.	TRBV5-1	TGCGCCAGCAGCTTGGTGGCGGGGAGGAACACTGAAGCTTTCTTT	CASSLVAGRNTEAFF
15	TRBJ1-3	TRBD1	TRBV25-1	TGTGCCAGCACTTCGGGACAGGGGTCTGGAAACACCATATATTTT	CASTSGQGSGNTIYF
15	TRBJ2-1	TRBD2	TRBV6-5	TGTGCCAGCAGTCCTCTAGCGGCCTCTGTCCATGAGCAGTTCTTC	CASSPLAASVHEQFF
16	TRBJ1-1	.	TRBV19	TGTGCCAGTAGTATAGGGTTCCATATGGAGAACACTGAAGCTTTCTTT	CASSIGFHMENTEAFF
14	TRBJ2-3	.	TRBV19	TGTGCCAGTAGTGCGGGACACGAAGCAGATACGCAGTATTTT	CASSAGHEADTQYF
15	TRBJ2-6	.	TRBV10-3	TGTGCCATCAGTCCCCCCGGTTCTGGGGCCAACGTCCTGACTTTC	CAISPPGSGANVLTF
17	TRBJ1-4	.	TRBV19	TGTGCCAGTAGTCAAACAACCTCGGGGACCACGTATGGAAAACTGTTTTTT	CASSQTTSGTTYGKLFF
14	TRBJ2-2	TRBD2	TRBV9	TGTGCCAGCAGCGTAGCGGGAGGGGCCGGGGAGCTGTTTTTT	CASSVAGGAGELFF
13	TRBJ2-2	.	TRBV9	TGTGCCAGCAGCGTAGATGGTGCCGGGGAGCTGTTTTTT	CASSVDGAGELFF